These 29 T cell receptor beta chains share one sample of origin, sequenced in a study of T cell changes during pregnancy in multiple sclerosis. Produced via immunoSEQ multiplex PCR; TCRdb's table is partial and in-frame only. The table lists around 83,000 clones, approximately 90% of them singletons. The material sequenced was CD4+ T cells from peripheral blood mononuclear cells, taken in the second trimester of pregnancy. The source of these receptors is a female donor with multiple sclerosis, enrolled in a pregnancy study.

The genes are TRBV5-4 and TRBJ2-1; a weak D match, TRBD2 (6 bases). Germline loops: CDR1 SGHNT, CDR2 YYREEE (reference sequence). The CDR3 runs 15 residues. The V and J ends lost 5 bases and 3 bases respectively, with 15 bases between them. The CDR3 is CASSIPGGSYNEQFF. The CDR3 DNA is TGTGCCAGCAGTATCCCCGGGGGAAGCTACAATGAGCAGTTCTTC. The full variable domain, in which reference TRBV5-4 and TRBJ2-1 provide the parts outside the CDR3, is ETGVTQSPTHLIKTRGQQVTLRCSSQSGHNTVSWYQQALGQGPQFIFQYYREEENGRGNFPPRFSGLQFPNYSSELNVNALELDDSALYLCASSIPGGSYNEQFFGPGTRLTVL.

CDR3 DNA: TGTGCCAGCAGCCAAAGTTGGACTAGCGAATTTGGAGATACGCAGTATTTT. It is translated as CASSQSWTSEFGDTQYF. This chain links TRBV14 with TRBJ2-3; 9 bases are shared with TRBD2. J lost 5 bases, V lost 2 bases, and 11 bases had no gene match. The CDR3 is 17 residues long. Germline assignment: CDR1 SGHDN and CDR2 FVKESK. The whole variable domain, remainder taken from reference TRBV14 and TRBJ2-3, is EAGVTQFPSHSVIEKGQTVTLRCDPISGHDNLYWYRRVMGKEIKFLLHFVKESKQDESGMPNNRFLAERTGGTYSTLKVQPAELEDSGVYFCASSQSWTSEFGDTQYFGPGTRLTVL.

V and J are TRBV6-5 and TRBJ2-7; TRBD1 agrees at 10 bases. This CDR3 is 15 amino acids long. Trimming removed 7 bases from V and 5 bases from J; junction bases left unmatched: 11. CDR1 is MNHEY and CDR2 is SVGAGI in the germline V gene. The CDR3 sequence is CASTPLGQGRHEQYF. The CDR3 nucleotides read TGTGCCAGCACCCCACTGGGACAGGGGCGGCACGAGCAGTACTTC.

J is TRBJ2-6 and V is TRBV27; D might be TRBD1 (6 bases). The V end was cut by 4 bases, the J end by 0 bases, with 22 bases between. The CDR3 extends over 20 amino acids. Germline-derived CDR1 and CDR2 are MNHEY and SMNVEV (reference sequence). The CDR3 DNA reads TGTGCCAGCAGTTCAACTATGTCCCGGGGACAACCCTCTGGGGCCAACGTCCTGACTTTC. This encodes CASSSTMSRGQPSGANVLTF.

The CDR3 region is CASGLGESEAFF. The CDR3 coding sequence is TGTGCTAGTGGTTTAGGAGAGTCTGAAGCTTTCTTT. The gene calls are TRBV12-5 and TRBJ1-1; D gene ambiguous. The V end was cut by 3 bases, the J end by 6 bases, with 8 bases between. CDR1 and CDR2 from the germline V gene are LGHNT and FRNRAP. The CDR3 consists of 12 residues.

The J gene is TRBJ2-5, the V gene TRBV9, with no clear D. Germline CDR1 reads SGDLS; CDR2 reads YYNGEE. V was pared by 0 bases and J by 3 bases, with 9 bases between. The CDR3 spans 14 residues. The CDR3 bases are TGTGCCAGCAGCGTAGGGTCAGGTAAAGAGACCCAGTACTTC. Protein: CASSVGSGKETQYF.

Comments on this clone: Within the sample, other DNA sequences also encode this same CDR3. The CDR3 loop is CASSLIQGATSGNTIYF. The CDR3 DNA reads as TGTGCCAGCAGTCTCATCCAGGGGGCAACCTCTGGAAACACCATATATTTT. V is TRBV28 and J is TRBJ1-3, with TRBD1 matching over 8 bases. The ends lost 5 bases at V and 0 bases at J; junction bases unmatched: 9. Germline V CDR1 and CDR2: MDHEN, SYDVKM. This CDR3 comprises 17 residues.

The chain is built from TRBV11-3 and TRBJ2-7; 9 nucleotides agree with TRBD1. The V segment lost 1 base and the J segment 3 bases; nucleotides outside the gene matches: 1. The CDR3 has 14 amino acids. CDR1 and CDR2 (germline): SGHNT, YENEEA. This CDR3 reads CASSLGGQGYEQYF. The CDR3 DNA is TGTGCCAGCAGCTTAGGGGGACAGGGCTACGAGCAGTACTTC.

V gene TRBV30 combines with J gene TRBJ2-4; D might be TRBD2 (6 bases). This CDR3 spans 12 amino acids. Trimming took off 5 bases at V and 2 bases at J, with 7 bases between the two ends. The germline V gene has CDR1 GTSNPN and CDR2 SVGIG (reference sequence). The CDR3 sequence is CAWGGSKNIQYF. In nucleotides, the CDR3 is TGTGCCTGGGGAGGGTCCAAAAACATTCAGTACTTC.

Comments on this clone: Mismatch with germline at one junction end may stem from a read error. The DNA of the CDR3 is TGTGCCAGCAGCTTAGCGCGGGGCAGACCCGACTTC. It translates to CASSLARGRPDF. The gene calls are TRBV7-9 and TRBJ2-7; perhaps TRBD2 as D (6 bases). The germline V gene has CDR1 SEHNR and CDR2 FQNEAQ (reference sequence). The CDR3 is made up of 12 amino acids.

The rearrangement uses TRBV19 and TRBJ1-5; TRBD1 agrees at 10 bases. V gave up 4 bases and J gave up 2 bases; unmatched junction bases: 5. CDR1 LNHDA and CDR2 SQIVND come from the germline V gene (reference sequence). The CDR3 covers 16 residues. The CDR3 sequence is CASSRGGTGGNQPQHF. The DNA for the CDR3 is TGTGCCAGTAGTAGGGGGGGGACAGGGGGCAATCAGCCCCAGCATTTT.

The sample holds one count of this clone. The rearrangement joins TRBV9 to TRBJ1-1; no reliable D call. The length of the CDR3 is 15 residues. The germline V and J ends were trimmed by 5 bases and 4 bases, with 18 bases remaining between them. CDR1 is SGDLS and CDR2 is YYNGEE in the germline V gene. The chain's CDR3 is CASRDLKGRSTEAFF. The DNA for the CDR3 is TGTGCCAGCAGGGACTTGAAGGGAAGAAGCACTGAAGCTTTCTTT.

The V and J genes are TRBV28 and TRBJ2-1; 8 nucleotides match TRBD2. The CDR3 is made up of 16 amino acids. The ends lost 4 bases at V and 7 bases at J; junction bases unmatched: 12. Looked up from germline, CDR1 is MDHEN and CDR2 is SYDVKM. The DNA for the CDR3 is TGTGCCAGCAGTTCCCCCATAGCGGGATCCGTAAATGAGCAGTTCTTC. Translated: CASSSPIAGSVNEQFF.

This chain links TRBV25-1 with TRBJ1-2, with no clear D. V lost 1 base to trimming and J lost 7 bases, with 4 bases between them. Germline CDR1 reads MGHDK; CDR2 reads SYGVNS. This CDR3 spans 11 amino acids. The CDR3 region is CASSELSGYTF. The CDR3 DNA follows: TGTGCCAGCAGTGAATTGAGTGGCTACACCTTC.

The chain links TRBV6-1 to TRBJ2-7, with TRBD1 identical over 8 bases. From germline, CDR1 is MNHNS and CDR2 SASEGT. J lost 6 bases, V lost 6 bases, and 13 bases had no gene match. There are 15 residues in the CDR3. The CDR3 here is CASRRPGQVFSEQYF. The CDR3 region has the DNA TGTGCCAGCAGACGACCGGGACAGGTTTTTTCCGAGCAGTACTTC.

This chain connects TRBV6-6 to TRBJ2-3; 9 bases agree with TRBD1. Germline V gives CDR1 MNHNY, CDR2 SVGAGI (reference sequence). The CDR3 runs 16 residues. V gave up 4 bases and J gave up 2 bases; unmatched junction bases: 7. DNA for the CDR3: TGTGCCAGCAGTTTCGCCAGGGACAGGGACACAGATACGCAGTATTTT. It yields the protein CASSFARDRDTDTQYF.

This sequence joins TRBV11-3 and TRBJ2-2, with D perhaps matching TRBD1 (6 bases). Germline loops: CDR1 SGHNT, CDR2 YENEEA. The germline V and J ends were trimmed by 5 bases and 5 bases, with 15 bases remaining between them. The CDR3 has 15 residues. The CDR3 sequence: CASSHAGQRTGELFF. The CDR3 region has the DNA TGTGCCAGCAGCCACGCCGGACAGCGGACCGGGGAGCTGTTTTTT.

The gene calls are TRBV7-2 and TRBJ1-2; D might be TRBD1 (6 bases). Trimming removed 2 bases from V and 13 bases from J, with 26 bases in between. The CDR3 is 16 amino acids. The germline V gene has CDR1 SGHTA and CDR2 FQGNSA. Written as DNA, the CDR3 is TGTGCCAGCAGCTTATTAGGTTTGGGGCAGGGGACCCCCTCCACCTTC. It encodes CASSLLGLGQGTPSTF. The whole variable domain, remainder taken from reference TRBV7-2 and TRBJ1-2, is GAGVSQSPSNKVTEKGKDVELRCDPISGHTALYWYRQSLGQGLEFLIYFQGNSAPDKSGLPSDRFSAERTGGSVSTLTIQRTQQEDSAVYLCASSLLGLGQGTPSTFGSGTRLTVV.

The rearrangement links TRBV5-4 to TRBJ1-2; D not certain. Germline CDR1 is SGHNT and CDR2 is YYREEE (reference sequence). The CDR3 runs to 15 residues. The V end lost 0 bases, the J end lost 2 bases, and 11 bases lay between the germline ends. CDR3 residues: CASSLVAQSNYGYTF. The DNA for the CDR3 is TGTGCCAGCAGCTTGGTCGCACAGTCGAACTATGGCTACACCTTC.

This chain links TRBV6-1 with TRBJ1-1, with a possible D match to TRBD1 (5 bases). CDR1 is MNHNS and CDR2 is SASEGT in the germline V gene. The CDR3 is made up of 14 amino acids. Deletions cut 5 bases from V and 0 bases from J, with 10 bases between. This chain's CDR3 is CASSLGLLNTEAFF. Written as DNA, the CDR3 is TGTGCCAGCAGTCTGGGACTCCTGAACACTGAAGCTTTCTTT.

The chain couples TRBV5-1 to TRBJ2-7; 8 nucleotides agree with TRBD1. With 4 bases clipped from V and 1 base from J, the junction kept 7 bases outside the gene matches. The germline V gene has CDR1 SGHRS and CDR2 YFSETQ. The CDR3 extends over 15 amino acids. CDR3 sequence reads: CASSLDRAESYEQYF. Here the CDR3 DNA reads TGCGCCAGCAGCCTGGACAGGGCGGAATCCTACGAGCAGTACTTC.

This clone has more than one count but fewer than ten. The V gene is TRBV20-1, the J gene TRBJ1-1, with D uncertain. CDR3 length: 11 amino acids. Deletions cut 3 bases from V and 7 bases from J, with 9 bases between. Germline V gene lookup returns CDR1 DFQATT and CDR2 SNEGSKA (reference sequence). CDR3 region: CSARSGFEAFF. The CDR3 DNA is TGCAGTGCTAGGTCCGGGTTTGAAGCTTTCTTT.

In its sample, this clone was seen once. The V gene is TRBV28, the J gene TRBJ2-3, with TRBD2 as a possible D gene (6 bases). Trimming pared 5 bases from V and 6 bases from J, leaving 15 bases between. Germline assignment: CDR1 MDHEN and CDR2 SYDVKM. The CDR3 is 14 amino acids. CDR3 residues: CASSLGLPGDTQYF. DNA of the CDR3: TGTGCCAGCAGTCTGGGACTTCCCGGGGATACGCAGTATTTT.

CDR3 sequence: CASSQDLRGETQYF. In nucleotides, the CDR3 is TGCGCCAGCAGCCAAGACCTACGGGGGGAGACCCAGTACTTC. V gene TRBV4-3 combines with J gene TRBJ2-5, with a tentative D call TRBD2 (6 bases). Germline V gives CDR1 LGHNA, CDR2 YSLEER. V was trimmed by 0 bases and J by 5 bases, leaving 10 bases between them. The CDR3 sequence is 14 residues long.

This clone showed up just a few times. This chain joins TRBV5-4 and TRBJ2-5; D gene ambiguous. Between the trimmed V and J ends, which lost 5 bases and 2 bases, there was a span of 13 bases. This CDR3 contains 14 residues. Looked up from germline, CDR1 is SGHNT and CDR2 is YYREEE (reference sequence). As DNA, the CDR3 is TGTGCCAGCAGTCCGGGTCTATCACAAGAGACCCAGTACTTC. Protein sequence: CASSPGLSQETQYF.

The rearrangement links TRBV10-3 to TRBJ1-5; D not certain. V was cut by 0 bases and J by 12 bases, with 12 bases left in between. The germline CDR1 and CDR2 sequences are ENHRY and SYGVKD. The CDR3 covers 13 residues. The CDR3 nucleotides read TGTGCCATCAGTGAGTCCACGGCGGTAAACCAGCATTTT. Its protein is CAISESTAVNQHF.

The rearrangement uses TRBV7-9 and TRBJ1-2; TRBD1 agrees at 8 bases. The ends lost 1 base at V and 7 bases at J; junction bases unmatched: 5. Germline V gene data show CDR1 as SEHNR and CDR2 as FQNEAQ (reference sequence). This CDR3 is built from 14 residues. This CDR3 reads CASSLGQGARGYTF. In DNA, the CDR3 is TGTGCCAGCAGCTTAGGGCAGGGGGCTCGTGGCTACACCTTC.

This sequence joins TRBV7-2 and TRBJ1-2, with 8 bases identical to TRBD1. Germline V gene lookup returns CDR1 SGHTA and CDR2 FQGNSA. This CDR3 has 17 amino acids. After removal of 0 bases from V and 5 bases from J, the junction contained 11 bases not matched to a gene. This chain's CDR3 is CASSLAGWNRGEYGYTF. The CDR3 nucleotides are TGTGCCAGCAGCTTAGCGGGATGGAACAGGGGGGAGTATGGCTACACCTTC.

The V gene is TRBV15, the J gene TRBJ2-7; possible D gene TRBD1, 5 bases. This CDR3 contains 14 residues. V was trimmed by 2 bases and J by 4 bases, leaving 12 bases between them. Germline assignment: CDR1 LNHNV and CDR2 YYDKDF (reference sequence). CDR3 residues: CATSRQGRVYEQYF. CDR3 bases: TGTGCCACCAGCAGACAGGGAAGGGTTTACGAGCAGTACTTC.